This TCR beta chain originates from a study of blood T cell repertoires in COVID-19 (dated by TCRdb to the early 2020s). About the full investigation: The collaborator samples originated in the United States, Italy and Spain and spanned the acute and convalescent phases of COVID-19. HLA class I and class II types, where available, came from metadata supplied by the sample provider rather than from assay-based typing. The dataset comprised deeply sampled blood TCRbeta repertoires from subjects exposed to, actively infected with, or recovered from COVID-19. Sample metadata almost always included a de-identified subject ID, COVID-19 status, age in years and sex. Samples were obtained from the ongoing ImmuneRACE study (first 160 participants) and from 1,200 or so subjects provided by 6 global collaborators. The material from the prospective study consisted of cDNA or gDNA derived from T cells, B-cell-depleted T cells, or PBMCs. The repertoires were made available in a free public database intended to serve as a resource for research on the immune response to SARS-CoV-2.

TCRbeta CDR3 regions were amplified from genomic DNA by means of the immunoSEQ Assay, a bias-controlled multiplex PCR. On the authors' methods: The number of nucleated cells in each sample was estimated by amplification of reference gene primers within the assay. To quantify the absolute abundance of each unique TCRbeta CDR3 rearrangement, sequence reads were collapsed and filtered. For each sample, productive Simpson clonality was calculated as the square root of Simpson's diversity index over productive rearrangements. What TCRdb holds here is the immuneACCESS table cut down to in-frame rearrangements. Part of the clones is not present; checked against another copy, under half of the missing clones reflect an unresolved V gene, and the others are unexplained. The V and J calls and the clone size are those of that table, but D and trimming were determined from the DNA. Counted in this sample were some 180,000 clones; over 70% of them appeared once. The ten largest make up roughly 7.2% of the sample.

Overall study outcomes, separate from this receptor: How much clinical and demographic metadata was included differed by source and by participant, and the metadata was provided uncurated.

One collaborating source in Seattle enrolled patients during active infection and followed them longitudinally through the course of disease. Collaborating institutions collected whole blood in K2EDTA tubes following their own protocols. Collaborator samples were shipped for TCRbeta analysis as frozen whole blood, isolated PBMCs, or DNA extracted from either sample type. For CDR1 and CDR2, the germline V gene (reference sequence) lists WNHNN and SYGVQD. After removal of 4 bases from V and 4 bases from J, the junction retains 5 bases not matched to a gene. From its cysteine to its phenylalanine, the CDR3 spans 15 amino acids. The DNA shown is the 45-base CDR3, in frame from base 1. This clone turned up a few times. Its antigen is unknown. The sample holds no much larger clone one base away, and base qualities are not on file.

The sequenced sample consisted of peripheral blood. The chain is assembled from TRBV10-1 and TRBJ2-2; 8 middle bases align to TRBD1. The receptor was derived from a woman between 35 and 50 years old with COVID-19, enrolled during active disease. The CDR3 has the sequence CASSVATGVTGELFF. The nucleotides read TGCGCCAGCAGTGTTGCGACAGGGGTCACCGGGGAGCTGTTTTTT.